This T cell receptor beta chain emerged from a study of cytomegalovirus exposure and HLA in healthy donors. The wider study: A later analysis reported the 100 to 150 validation repertoires used the same platform as the roughly 700 first-cohort repertoires. Study-wide results and limits: According to the study, roughly 180 TCR beta chains were cytomegalovirus-associated.

In regard to this clone: Its antigen is as yet unknown.

Looked up from germline, CDR1 is MGHRA and CDR2 is YSYEKL. V lost 3 bases, J lost 4 bases, and 2 bases stayed unmatched. CDR3 length: 15 residues. Repertoires were generated with immunoSEQ multiplex PCR, while TCRdb's copy carries only in-frame clones and drops some. The sample includes 50,000 or so clones, roughly nine tenths of them seen just once. The chain has TRBV4-1 and TRBJ2-3, with TRBD1 identical over 12 bases. Sequenced input: PBMCs. This receptor was identified in a woman aged 18 to 35 in good health and CMV-seropositive. The CDR3 nucleotides are TGCGCCAGCAGCCACGGGACAGGGGGCCCAGATACGCAGTATTTT. Translated: CASSHGTGGPDTQYF.